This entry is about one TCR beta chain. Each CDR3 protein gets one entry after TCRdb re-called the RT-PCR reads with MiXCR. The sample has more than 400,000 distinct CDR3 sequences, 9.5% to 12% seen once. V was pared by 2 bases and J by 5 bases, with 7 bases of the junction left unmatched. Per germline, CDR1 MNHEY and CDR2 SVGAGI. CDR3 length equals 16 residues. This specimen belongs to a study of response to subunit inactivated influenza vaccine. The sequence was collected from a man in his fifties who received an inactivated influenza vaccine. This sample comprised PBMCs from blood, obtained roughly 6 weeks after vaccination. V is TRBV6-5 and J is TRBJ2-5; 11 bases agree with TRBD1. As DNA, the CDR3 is TGTGCCAGCAGTTACACTCGGACAGGGGGCGCCGAGACCCAGTACTTC. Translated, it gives CASSYTRTGGAETQYF.